This TCR beta chain stems from a study of cytomegalovirus exposure and HLA in healthy donors. Germline lookup yields CDR1 SSHAT and CDR2 FNYEAQ (reference sequence). This CDR3 has 13 residues. The ends lost 0 bases at V and 9 bases at J; junction bases unmatched: 1. In the PCR, 60 Vbeta and 13 Jbeta primers were used. TCRdb's table, derived via immunoSEQ multiplex PCR, lists solely in-frame clones and lacks some. This sample has around 200,000 clones; about 83% occur once, and the top ten carry around a sixth. This sequence was found in a man aged 40-50 years in good health and CMV-seronegative. The chain links TRBV7-7 to TRBJ2-1, with 8 bases fitting TRBD2. The specimen was PBMCs. CDR3 sequence reads: CASSLALAGEQFF. CDR3 nucleotides: TGTGCCAGCAGCTTAGCGCTAGCGGGTGAGCAGTTCTTC.